Listed below are T cell receptor beta chains from one sample, sequenced in a study of CD8+CD57+ T cells in acquired aplastic anemia. TCRdb reprocessed the reads via MiXCR and lists one record per CDR3 protein. The sample holds hundreds of thousands of distinct CDR3 sequences, around 30% seen once. Specimen: sorted CD4+, CD8+, or CD8+CD57+ T cells (not recorded which) from PBMCs. The receptors come from a human donor with aplastic anemia. Each CDR3 is given with its conserved first and last residue. Each record gives: V gene, CDR3 length, D gene, J gene, clone size, CDR3 DNA, CDR3 protein. A D gene is named only where the DNA matches it firmly. Size tells how often a clone was seen (once, few, many) or the class of an expanded clone, and some rows leave it out.

>TRBV5-1|16|TRBD2|TRBJ2-3|.
TGCGCCAGCAGCGCATCTAGCGGGGGGAATGTAGATACGCAGTATTTT
CASSASSGGNVDTQYF
>TRBV10-3|12|.|TRBJ1-1|many
TGTGCCATCAGGGGAGCTGACACTGAAGCTTTCTTT
CAIRGADTEAFF
>TRBV19|13|.|TRBJ2-1|few
TGTGCCAGCAGTTCTACAGGGTACAATGAGCAGTTCTTC
CASSSTGYNEQFF
>TRBV11-1|19|.|TRBJ2-6|.
TGTGCCAGCAGCTTAGCGGGTCGGGACATAAGCTCTGGGGCCAACGTCCTGACTTTC
CASSLAGRDISSGANVLTF
>TRBV7-2|13|.|TRBJ1-5|many
TGTGCCAGCAGCTTAGTTCACAATCAGCCCCAGCATTTT
CASSLVHNQPQHF
>TRBV20-1|15|.|TRBJ2-1|.
TGCAGTGCCGGAGACTCGAGGACATTTTCCAATGAGCAGTTCTTC
CSAGDSRTFSNEQFF
>TRBV10-2|13|TRBD1|TRBJ2-1|once
TGTGCCAGCAGGGACAGCTCTGGAAATGAGCAGTTCTTC
CASRDSSGNEQFF
>TRBV25-1|12|.|TRBJ1-1|.
TGTGCCAGCACCATCCCACAGGGCGTAACTTTCTTT
CASTIPQGVTFF
>TRBV15|16|TRBD1|TRBJ2-7|.
TGTGCCACCAGCAGAGGAGAGGGACAGGGGGCACGCGAGCAGTACTTC
CATSRGEGQGAREQYF
>TRBV15|14|TRBD1|TRBJ2-1|.
TGTGCCACCAGCAGTGGGACAGGGTCCAATGAGCAGTTCTTC
CATSSGTGSNEQFF
>TRBV5-1|13|.|TRBJ1-2|few
TGCGCCAGCAGCTTGGACGGGGCCTATGGCTACACCTTC
CASSLDGAYGYTF
>TRBV12-3/TRBV12-4|16|.|TRBJ2-7|few
TGTGCCAGCAACGGCGGGATGGTTGCGTTATTCTACGAGCAGTACTTC
CASNGGMVALFYEQYF
>TRBV20-1|14|.|TRBJ1-2|many
TGCAGTGCCAGCCCATCGGGGGGGCGAGGTGGCTACACCTTC
CSASPSGGRGGYTF
>TRBV5-1|13|.|TRBJ2-1|many
TGTGCCAGCAGCTTAGATAGCTACAATGAGCAGTTCTTC
CASSLDSYNEQFF
>TRBV19|16|.|TRBJ2-5|few
TGTGCCAGTAGTAATACAGGGCGTTTGGGCCAAGAGACCCAGTACTTC
CASSNTGRLGQETQYF
>TRBV10-2|17|TRBD2|TRBJ2-5|.
TGTGCCAGCAGCAAGGGGGCAGCGGGGGGGGATAAAGAGACCCAGTACTTC
CASSKGAAGGDKETQYF
>TRBV29-1|13|TRBD1|TRBJ1-3|many
TGCAGCGGTTCAGGGGGCTCTGGAAACACCATATATTTT
CSGSGGSGNTIYF
>TRBV2|12|.|TRBJ1-3|many
TGTGCCAGCAGGGACACTGGAAACACCATATATTTT
CASRDTGNTIYF
>TRBV24-1|15|TRBD1|TRBJ2-1|many
TGTGCCACCAGTGATAAGGGACAGGGGAACCATGAGCAGTTCTTC
CATSDKGQGNHEQFF
>TRBV7-9|10|.|TRBJ1-1|many
TGTGCCAGCTCATACACTGAAGCTTTCTTT
CASSYTEAFF
>TRBV19|14|.|TRBJ2-3|.
TGTGCCAGTCGTCCTACGGTAGTTTCAGATACGCAGTATTTT
CASRPTVVSDTQYF
>TRBV25-1|14|TRBD1|TRBJ2-7|.
TGTGCCAGCAGTGATCCTGGACAGGCGTCAGAGCAGTACTTC
CASSDPGQASEQYF
>TRBV24-1|16|TRBD2|TRBJ2-1|many
TGTGCCACCAGTGACGCACGCGGGGGGGCTGGGAATGAGCAGTTCTTC
CATSDARGGAGNEQFF
>TRBV7-2|15|.|TRBJ2-2|few
TGTGCCAGCAGCTTACTTGGCGGCTCTGACGGGGAGCTGTTTTTT
CASSLLGGSDGELFF
>TRBV11-2|17|TRBD1|TRBJ2-3|few
TGTGCCAGCAGCTTAGGGGGCAGGGGGCCTCACGCAGATACGCAGTATTTT
CASSLGGRGPHADTQYF
>TRBV20-1|15|TRBD2|TRBJ2-7|many
TGCAGTGCTACCATAGCGGGAGGGTCGCCCTACGAGCAGTACTTC
CSATIAGGSPYEQYF
>TRBV19|14|TRBD1|TRBJ1-2|many
TGTGCCAGTAGTATGGGAGGGGGCGTCTATGGCTACACCTTC
CASSMGGGVYGYTF
>TRBV4-3|13|.|TRBJ2-3|.
TGCGCCAGCAGCCAAGACGGAACAGATACGCAGTATTTT
CASSQDGTDTQYF
>TRBV5-4|14|TRBD1|TRBJ2-5|.
TGTGCCAGCAGTCGAACAGGGGGCGAAGAGACCCAGTACTTC
CASSRTGGEETQYF
>TRBV5-1|14|TRBD1|TRBJ2-1|.
TGCGCCAGCAGCTTGGGACAGGGGGGCGGGTCGCAGTTCTTC
CASSLGQGGGSQFF
>TRBV2|15|.|TRBJ2-2|.
TGTGCCAGCACCCGCCGCGAGGGGGTCACCGGGGAGCTGTTTTTT
CASTRREGVTGELFF
>TRBV29-1|12|TRBD1|TRBJ1-1|.
TGCAGCGTGGGGACAGTTGATACTGAAGCTTTCTTT
CSVGTVDTEAFF
>TRBV20-1|16|.|TRBJ1-6|few
TGCAGTGCTAATGAGGGGGATAAGCGAGTAGATTCACCCCTCCACTTT
CSANEGDKRVDSPLHF
>TRBV19|13|.|TRBJ2-3|many
TGTGCCAGTAGCGGGCCCGGCACAGATACGCAGTATTTT
CASSGPGTDTQYF
>TRBV2|15|.|TRBJ1-1|few
TGTGCCAGCAGAGAATTGGGGGCAGTCAACACTGAAGCTTTCTTT
CASRELGAVNTEAFF
>TRBV10-3|16|.|TRBJ2-7|.
TGTGCCATCAGTGGAGGGGGAGGGGGGGCTCTCAACGAGCAGTACTTC
CAISGGGGGALNEQYF
>TRBV5-1|18|.|TRBJ1-3|few
TGCGCCAGCAGCTTGTCATTTAGGTCGGATCGCTCTGGAAACACCATATATTTT
CASSLSFRSDRSGNTIYF
>TRBV24-1|19|.|TRBJ2-1|few
TGTGCCACCCCCGGGAGCGGGACAGCCCAAGAAAACTCCTACAATGAGCAGTTCTTC
CATPGSGTAQENSYNEQFF
>TRBV19|16|TRBD1|TRBJ2-3|many
TGTGCCAGTAGTCTACAGGGGAATCGGAGGACAGATACGCAGTATTTT
CASSLQGNRRTDTQYF
>TRBV7-8|15|.|TRBJ2-7|.
TGTGCCAACAGCCCCACCCGAGACAAACCCTACGAGCAGTACTTC
CANSPTRDKPYEQYF
>TRBV15|15|.|TRBJ1-2|.
TGTGCCACCAGCAGAGATTTTGTGGACAGCTATGGCTGCACCTTC
CATSRDFVDSYGCTF
>TRBV9|13|.|TRBJ1-5|few
TGTGCCAGCAGCGTATCCCCGAATCAGCCCCAGCATTTT
CASSVSPNQPQHF
>TRBV11-2|14|.|TRBJ1-1|.
TGTGCCAGCAGCCCGGTGGGATTGGACACTGAAGCTTTCTTT
CASSPVGLDTEAFF
>TRBV5-1|15|.|TRBJ2-5|many
TGCGCCAGCAGCTTGTTCGGACGGGCAGAAGAGACCCAGTACTTC
CASSLFGRAEETQYF
>TRBV6-5|14|.|TRBJ1-2|.
TGTGCCAGCAGTTACTCTCGGGCAGCCGGCGGCTACACCTTC
CASSYSRAAGGYTF
>TRBV7-2|15|.|TRBJ2-7|many
TGTGCCAGCAGCCCGGACCGGGACACTATCTACGAGCAGTACTTC
CASSPDRDTIYEQYF
>TRBV3-1|14|.|TRBJ2-7|.
TGTGCCAGCAGCCAAACTTTGGGTTTCTACGAGCAGTACTTC
CASSQTLGFYEQYF
>TRBV20-1|15|.|TRBJ1-6|.
TGCAGTGCTAGAGAGGTGCCAGGGCGGGATTCACCCCTCCACTTT
CSAREVPGRDSPLHF